This T cell receptor beta chain is drawn from a study of shared clonotypes between healthy human individuals. The CDR3 is 15 amino acids. Germline V lookup: CDR1 SGHVS, CDR2 FNYEAQ. V gave up 3 bases and J gave up 6 bases; unmatched junction bases: 6. Several immunoSEQ plates received, in even portions, the genomic DNA of each subset. The assay was immunoSEQ multiplex PCR, and TCRdb's table has in-frame clones only and misses some. The table records more than 1,200,000 clones, 98% to 99% of them present only once. Sequences were obtained from naive CD4+ T cells sorted from blood. Subset in this sample: CD45RA+ positively selected. The receptor comes from a young man in good health. The chain employs TRBV7-6 and TRBJ2-1, with 9 bases lining up with TRBD2. The CDR3 loop is CASSFLLAGINEQFF. Here the CDR3 DNA reads TGTGCCAGCAGCTTCCTACTAGCGGGCATCAATGAGCAGTTCTTC.